Listed below are T cell receptor beta chains from one sample, sequenced in a study of T cell changes during pregnancy in multiple sclerosis. Profiling relied on immunoSEQ multiplex PCR, and the TCRdb table lists in-frame clones only, not all of them. The data contain 45,000 to 60,000 clones, around 92% of them singletons. The sequencing used CD4+ T cells from peripheral blood mononuclear cells, collected in the third trimester of pregnancy. Receptors were obtained from a female donor with multiple sclerosis, enrolled in a pregnancy study. CDR3s include the opening cysteine and the closing phenylalanine or tryptophan. The D gene is left open where the match is weak. Expanded clones get a size class; other rows say once, few or many, or leave the size out.

TRBD1 | TRBJ1-1 | TRBV27 | - | TGTGCCAGCAATTCACAGGCCCCAGGGGGTCCTGAAGCTTTCTTT | CASNSQAPGGPEAFF
- | TRBJ2-1 | TRBV7-2 | - | TGTGCCAGCAGCCCGCAGACAGGCCTAACTATCTACAATGAGCAGTTCTTC | CASSPQTGLTIYNEQFF
- | TRBJ2-3 | TRBV11-3 | - | TGTGCCAGCAGCTTGCGGATGACAGATACGCAGTATTTT | CASSLRMTDTQYF
TRBD2 | TRBJ2-1 | TRBV2 | once | TGTGCCAGCAGGGTCTGGAGCGGGGGGGCCAATGAGCAGTTCTTC | CASRVWSGGANEQFF
- | TRBJ1-2 | TRBV10-3 | - | TGTGCCATCAGTGTGTTGTCAGTCGATGGCTACACCTTC | CAISVLSVDGYTF
- | TRBJ2-5 | TRBV7-6 | - | TGTGCCAGCCGTCTTCAAGAGACCCAGTACTTC | CASRLQETQYF
TRBD1 | TRBJ1-1 | TRBV27 | few | TGTGCCAGCAGTTCCCTAGGGACAGGGGGAACCGAAGCTTTCTTT | CASSSLGTGGTEAFF
- | TRBJ1-1 | TRBV7-3 | - | TGTGCCAGCAGCTCCCTGTCAGTGGGGGCGGGCACTGAAGCTTTCTTT | CASSSLSVGAGTEAFF
- | TRBJ1-1 | TRBV27 | - | TGTGCCAGAGGCGCGGGGTCCGAAGCTTTCTTT | CARGAGSEAFF
TRBD2 | TRBJ2-5 | TRBV7-2 | - | TGTGCCAGCAGCGTGGGACTAGCAGAGACCCAGTACTTC | CASSVGLAETQYF
- | TRBJ2-5 | TRBV7-3 | - | TGTGCCAGCAGCTTACGTTCGGGGGTAGGGTCGGGGGAGACCCAGTACTTC | CASSLRSGVGSGETQYF
- | TRBJ1-2 | TRBV4-1 | - | TGCGCCAGCAGCCAAACCCGGTCGGTGGTCGGGGAGGGGAATGGCTACACCTTC | CASSQTRSVVGEGNGYTF
TRBD1 | TRBJ1-1 | TRBV19 | once | TGTGCCAGTAGTCTCCGACAGGGGGCGGACACTGAAGCTTTCTTT | CASSLRQGADTEAFF
- | TRBJ1-1 | TRBV7-2 | - | TGTGCCAGCAGCTTATTCCGGGGTGGAGGAACTGAAGCTTTCTTT | CASSLFRGGGTEAFF
TRBD2 | TRBJ2-5 | TRBV4-1 | - | TGCGCCAGCAGCCAAGATGTTCCGGGGGGGTCCCAAGAGACCCAGTACTTC | CASSQDVPGGSQETQYF
TRBD1 | TRBJ2-2 | TRBV9 | - | TGTGCCAGCAGCCTTACAGGGGCCGACACCGGGGAGCTGTTTTTT | CASSLTGADTGELFF
- | TRBJ1-1 | TRBV7-7 | - | TGTGCCAGCAACCCTCTCGGGAGGTTAGAGTCGGGGAACACTGAAGCTTTCTTT | CASNPLGRLESGNTEAFF
TRBD2 | TRBJ2-7 | TRBV27 | - | TGTGCCAGCAGTTCGAAGCGGGGAGCCTACGAGCAGTACTTC | CASSSKRGAYEQYF
TRBD1 | TRBJ1-1 | TRBV18 | - | TGTGCCAGCTCACCCGAAGAAATACAGGGGGCGCAGAACACTGAAGCTTTCTTT | CASSPEEIQGAQNTEAFF
TRBD2 | TRBJ2-5 | TRBV7-2 | - | TGTGCCAGCAGTCCCGGGACTAGCGGGACCCAGTACTTC | CASSPGTSGTQYF
TRBD2 | TRBJ2-7 | TRBV6-1 | - | TGTGCCACCCTGACTAGCGGGGCCTACGAGCAGTACTTC | CATLTSGAYEQYF
TRBD2 | TRBJ2-7 | TRBV5-6 | - | TGTGCCAGCAGCTCCCGGGGGGACTACGAGCAGTACTTC | CASSSRGDYEQYF
TRBD2 | TRBJ2-5 | TRBV5-1 | - | TGCGCCAGCAGCTTGGCGGGGGGGCCGGGGGAGACCCAGTACTTC | CASSLAGGPGETQYF
- | TRBJ2-5 | TRBV5-1 | - | TGCGCCAGCAGCTGGGACATCATCCCCTTTCGTAGCCAGTACTTC | CASSWDIIPFRSQYF
TRBD2 | TRBJ2-2 | TRBV6-5 | - | TGTGCCAGCAGTTACTCCGGGGGGGCTGGCGGGGAGCTGTTTTTT | CASSYSGGAGGELFF
TRBD1 | TRBJ1-2 | TRBV9 | - | TGTGCCAGCAGCGGAGGACAGGGGGACTTGGATACCTTC | CASSGGQGDLDTF
TRBD2 | TRBJ2-3 | TRBV4-3 | - | TGCGCCAGCAGCAATAGCGGGGGGGGAGATACGCAGTATTTT | CASSNSGGGDTQYF
- | TRBJ1-2 | TRBV6-5 | - | TGTGCCAGCAGGAGAGGGATATCTAACTATGGCTACACCTTC | CASRRGISNYGYTF
TRBD1 | TRBJ1-4 | TRBV6-1 | - | TGTGCCAGCAGTGAAGATGGGACAGCCCTGAATGAAAAACTGTTTTTT | CASSEDGTALNEKLFF
- | TRBJ2-2 | TRBV7-8 | - | TGTGCCAGCAGCGAGCTGCAGGGGTATGGGGAGCTGTTTTTT | CASSELQGYGELFF
- | TRBJ1-5 | TRBV9 | once | TGTGCCAGCAGCGAGGGGACCGGGAAGCGGGGTCAGCCCCAGCATTTT | CASSEGTGKRGQPQHF
- | TRBJ1-1 | TRBV6-6 | - | TGTGCCAGCAGGGAACGGGACATGACGAACACTGAAGCTTTCTTT | CASRERDMTNTEAFF
TRBD2 | TRBJ2-7 | TRBV6-5 | - | TGTGCCAGCAGTGTTAGCGGGGGGAGCTACGAGCAGTACTTC | CASSVSGGSYEQYF
- | TRBJ1-1 | TRBV10-3 | - | TGTGCCATCAGTCAGGGGAGTCGGACTGAAGCTTTCTTT | CAISQGSRTEAFF
- | TRBJ2-7 | TRBV10-3 | - | TGTGCCATCAGTGGGTCAACAGCTGGCTCCGAGCAGTACTTC | CAISGSTAGSEQYF
- | TRBJ1-1 | TRBV11-3 | once | TGTGCCAGCAGCTTCGGACAGCAGAACACTGAAGCTTTCTTT | CASSFGQQNTEAFF
- | TRBJ2-5 | TRBV4-3 | - | TGCGCCAGCAGCCAAGACGCGGTTAGCGGAAGGGGGACCCAGTACTTC | CASSQDAVSGRGTQYF
TRBD1 | TRBJ2-1 | TRBV4-2 | - | TGTGCCAGCAGCGCAGTTACAGGGGGCCCGCGAAATGAGCAGTTCTTC | CASSAVTGGPRNEQFF
TRBD2 | TRBJ2-7 | TRBV4-3 | - | TGCGCCAGCAGCCAAGCCAGCGGGGGGCGGTACGAGCAGTACTTC | CASSQASGGRYEQYF
- | TRBJ2-7 | TRBV5-6 | - | TGTGCCAGCAGCTTGGCCTACAGGGACGAGCAGTACTTC | CASSLAYRDEQYF
- | TRBJ1-3 | TRBV4-1 | once | TGCGCCAGCAGCCAAGGGAGCCCGCGTGGAAACACCATATATTTT | CASSQGSPRGNTIYF
TRBD2 | TRBJ2-5 | TRBV5-4 | - | TGTGCCAGCAGCTGGGGGACTAGCGGGGGGAGGCAAGAGACCCAGTACTTC | CASSWGTSGGRQETQYF
- | TRBJ1-5 | TRBV7-2 | - | TGTGCCAGCAGCTTAAAGAATACAGGAAATCAGCCCCAGCATTTT | CASSLKNTGNQPQHF